The 26 T cell receptor beta chains given below trace back to one sample, sequenced in a study of T cell repertoires in cytomegalovirus infection. TCRdb ran MiXCR on the reads and lists one entry per CDR3 protein. The sample shows around 100,000 distinct CDR3 sequences, over 9.5% of them seen only once. The antigens for these receptors are not known. Sequenced material: PBMCs, sequenced either directly or after in vitro stimulation (not recorded which). The receptors originated from a human donor in good health (CMV status not recorded). Some clones in this sample may be carry-over from other donors' samples.

The V call is TRBV4-2, the J call TRBJ1-4; a weak D match, TRBD1 (6 bases). The CDR3 spans 16 residues. CDR1 is LGHNA, CDR2 YNFKEQ, per germline. Trimming removed 0 bases at V and 6 bases at J, with 14 bases between. Here the CDR3 DNA reads TGTGCCAGCAGCCAAGAGGTGGAGGGGGGAGATGAAAAACTGTTTTTT. This gives the protein CASSQEVEGGDEKLFF.

This clonotype was observed many times. The rearrangement joins TRBV5-4 to TRBJ2-1; 15 bases align to TRBD2. The CDR3 covers 15 residues. Germline V gene data show CDR1 as SGHNT and CDR2 as YYREEE (reference sequence). The V and J ends lost 4 bases and 8 bases, in that order; junction bases with no gene match: 4. The CDR3 region has the DNA TGTGCCAGCAGCCCGGGACTAGCGGGAGGATATGAGCAGTTCTTC. It encodes CASSPGLAGGYEQFF.

This clonotype was recorded many times. The J gene is TRBJ2-2, the V gene TRBV18; unclear D gene. V gave up 2 bases and J gave up 6 bases, with 7 bases separating them. Germline V gene lookup returns CDR1 KGHSH and CDR2 LQKENI. The CDR3 loop spans 13 amino acids. This CDR3 reads CASSPDMAGELFF. For the CDR3, the DNA is TGTGCCAGCTCACCAGATATGGCCGGGGAGCTGTTTTTT.

This chain uses TRBV20-1 with TRBJ1-4; D remains unclear. V gave up 3 bases and J gave up 6 bases, with 8 bases separating them. This CDR3 contains 12 residues. CDR1 and CDR2 from the germline V gene are DFQATT and SNEGSKA (reference sequence). The CDR3 here is CSARVRDEKLFF. The CDR3 DNA is TGCAGTGCTAGGGTTAGAGATGAAAAACTGTTTTTT.

In this sample, this clonotype turned up many times. The chain uses TRBV4-1 and TRBJ2-3; unclear D gene. The CDR3 has 16 amino acids. Germline V CDR1 and CDR2: MGHRA, YSYEKL. V was trimmed by 4 bases and J by 2 bases, leaving 16 bases between them. The chain's CDR3 is CASSRARLDNTDTQYF. The CDR3 DNA follows: TGCGCCAGCAGCCGGGCACGGCTAGATAACACAGATACGCAGTATTTT.

This clonotype came up a few times. The rearrangement uses TRBV27 and TRBJ2-4; TRBD1 agrees at 9 bases. V lost 3 bases and J lost 7; bases outside the gene matches: 4. Germline V gene lookup returns CDR1 MNHEY and CDR2 SMNVEV (reference sequence). The CDR3 has 14 amino acids. The CDR3 DNA is TGTGCCAGCAGTTTCGACAGGGGGGTTAACATTCAGTACTTC. The encoded protein is CASSFDRGVNIQYF.

This clonotype has just a few counts. The rearrangement links TRBV7-9 to TRBJ1-1; 9 bases are a match to TRBD1. Germline CDR1 reads SEHNR; CDR2 reads FQNEAQ (reference sequence). The CDR3 runs to 16 residues. The ends lost 6 bases at V and 1 base at J; junction bases unmatched: 9. The CDR3 spells CASSYSTGGRNTEAFF. CDR3 DNA sequence: TGTGCCAGCAGTTATTCTACAGGGGGCCGGAACACTGAAGCTTTCTTT. Full variable domain (remainder filled in from reference TRBV7-9 and TRBJ1-1): DTGVSQNPRHKITKRGQNVTFRCDPISEHNRLYWYRQTLGQGPEFLTYFQNEAQLEKSRLLSDRFSAERPKGSFSTLEIQRTEQGDSAMYLCASSYSTGGRNTEAFFGQGTRLTVV.

The CDR3 DNA sequence: TGTGCCAGCAGTGAGTACAGCGGAGGGGCAGATACGCAGTATTTT. As protein: CASSEYSGGADTQYF. The chain links TRBV6-1 to TRBJ2-3, with a weak D call TRBD2 (6 bases). V gave up 3 bases and J gave up 4 bases, with 14 bases separating them. CDR1 and CDR2 (germline): MNHNS, SASEGT. This CDR3 has 15 amino acids.

The chain couples TRBV9 to TRBJ1-1, with D unclear. V dropped 1 base and J dropped 4 bases, with 11 bases sitting between them. The V gene's germline CDR1 is SGDLS and CDR2 YYNGEE. The CDR3 length is 14 residues. The CDR3 protein is CASSVRAGSTEAFF. The CDR3, as DNA: TGTGCCAGCAGCGTAAGGGCGGGGAGCACTGAAGCTTTCTTT.

This chain connects TRBV6-2 or TRBV6-3 to TRBJ2-7, with 8 bases that match TRBD2. Trimming took 0 bases from V and 0 from J; bases not matched to a gene: 7. Germline-derived CDR1 and CDR2 are MNHEY and SVGEGT. The CDR3 length is 17 residues. CDR3 in DNA: TGTGCCAGCAGTTACTCGTCTACGGGGACTAGCTCCTACGAGCAGTACTTC. Translation gives CASSYSSTGTSSYEQYF.

This clonotype was recorded at least ten times. The rearrangement links TRBV7-6 to TRBJ2-1; 7 bases match TRBD1. The CDR3 length is 13 residues. V was pared by 5 bases and J by 6 bases, with 4 bases of the junction left unmatched. In germline, CDR1 is SGHVS, CDR2 FNYEAQ. The CDR3 spells CASSPRQGNEQFF. CDR3 sequence (DNA): TGTGCCAGCAGCCCCCGACAGGGCAATGAGCAGTTCTTC.

There are many counts of this clonotype. The chain couples TRBV6-2 or TRBV6-3 to TRBJ1-1, with D unresolved. V lost 6 bases, J lost 3 bases, and 5 bases lay in between. In germline, CDR1 is MNHEY, CDR2 SVGEGT. The CDR3 contains 11 residues. CDR3 sequence reads: CASRQYTEAFF. DNA of the CDR3: TGTGCCAGCAGGCAGTACACTGAAGCTTTCTTT.

This chain links TRBV20-1 with TRBJ1-2, with D unresolved. Germline CDR1 is DFQATT and CDR2 is SNEGSKA (reference sequence). V lost 5 bases and J 0 bases, leaving 10 bases between the germline ends. The length of the CDR3 is 13 residues. The CDR3 loop reads CSAPLGTNYGYTF. CDR3 coding DNA: TGCAGTGCTCCGTTAGGAACTAACTATGGCTACACCTTC.

With respect to this clonotype: Mismatch with germline at one junction end may stem from a read error. The J gene is TRBJ2-3, the V gene TRBV12-3 or TRBV12-4; D tentatively fits TRBD1 or TRBD2 (6 bases each). This CDR3 spans 15 amino acids. The CDR3 is CTSSLGGGSTDTQYF. CDR3 sequence (DNA): TGTACCAGCAGTTTAGGGGGAGGCAGCACAGATACGCAGTATTTT.

This clonotype was found many times. The V gene is TRBV3-1, the J gene TRBJ2-1; 9 bases are shared with TRBD1. Trimming cost V 0 bases and J 0 bases; bases outside gene matches: 15. Germline V gives CDR1 LGHDT, CDR2 YNNKEL (reference sequence). This CDR3 region has 21 residues. CDR3 nucleotide sequence: TGTGCCAGCAGCCAAGACTTCCGGGACAGGGTCCTGAATGGCTCCTACAATGAGCAGTTCTTC. As protein: CASSQDFRDRVLNGSYNEQFF.

This clonotype was seen repeatedly, ten times or more. The chain joins TRBV28 to TRBJ1-1, with 8 bases aligning to TRBD1. The junction had 4 bases not matched to a gene; V was cut back by 6 bases and J by 1 base. The CDR3 length is 14 residues. Germline V gives CDR1 MDHEN, CDR2 SYDVKM. The CDR3 DNA reads as TGTGCCAGCAGGCTCAGGGGGCCGAACACTGAAGCTTTCTTT. This sequence encodes CASRLRGPNTEAFF.

The chain joins TRBV5-1 to TRBJ1-2, with TRBD1 identical over 7 bases. Germline CDR1 SGHRS, CDR2 YFSETQ. There are 12 residues in the CDR3. Trimming removed 4 bases from V and 8 bases from J; junction bases left unmatched: 5. The CDR3 loop is CASSQDRDGYTF. CDR3 in DNA: TGCGCCAGCAGCCAAGACAGGGACGGCTACACCTTC.

This clonotype was counted ten times or more. The chain recombines TRBV7-9 with TRBJ2-1, with 10 bases lining up with TRBD1. Germline CDR1 SEHNR, CDR2 FQNEAQ (reference sequence). Trimming cost V 5 bases and J 2 bases; bases outside gene matches: 3. The CDR3 loop spans 15 amino acids. CDR3 amino acids: CASSHGQGAYNEQFF. The CDR3 DNA follows: TGTGCCAGCAGCCACGGACAGGGGGCCTACAATGAGCAGTTCTTC.

This clonotype has only a few counts. The chain recombines TRBV24-1 with TRBJ2-3; 9 bases are shared with TRBD2. The CDR3 loop spans 16 amino acids. V was pared by 4 bases and J by 2 bases, with 6 bases of the junction left unmatched. Germline CDR1 reads KGHDR; CDR2 reads SFDVKD. CDR3 sequence reads: CATSDPTSGFTDTQYF. The CDR3 bases are TGTGCCACCAGTGACCCGACTAGCGGCTTCACAGATACGCAGTATTTT.

This clonotype was detected a few times. The rearrangement joins TRBV6-2 or TRBV6-3 to TRBJ2-7, with 10 positions matching TRBD2. Germline values: CDR1 MNHEY, CDR2 SVGEGT. J lost 7 bases, V lost 6 bases, and 12 bases had no gene match. There are 15 residues in the CDR3. As DNA, the CDR3 is TGTGCCAGCAGCGCCGGCAGCGGGAGGGCGAAAGAGCAGTACGTC. Its translation: CASSAGSGRAKEQYV.

Many counts were recorded for this clonotype. The chain couples TRBV4-1 to TRBJ2-6; no reliable D call. The CDR3 length is 18 residues. The V end lost 0 bases, the J end lost 0 bases, and 12 bases lay between the germline ends. Germline assignment: CDR1 MGHRA and CDR2 YSYEKL. CDR3 bases: TGCGCCAGCAGCCAAGAGCAGTTATTCTCCTCTGGGGCCAACGTCCTGACTTTC. Protein product: CASSQEQLFSSGANVLTF.

This clonotype was recorded at least ten times. The CDR3, as DNA: TGTGCCAGCAGACTTCGACAGACTGAAGCTTTCTTT. Its protein is CASRLRQTEAFF. This sequence joins TRBV28 and TRBJ1-1, with D perhaps TRBD1 (5 bases). V gave up 6 bases and J gave up 5 bases, with 10 bases separating them. This CDR3 region has 12 residues. Germline V lookup: CDR1 MDHEN, CDR2 SYDVKM.

Ten or more counts support this clonotype. The gene calls are TRBV11-2 and TRBJ1-2; D not certain. This CDR3 contains 12 residues. V lost 4 bases to trimming and J lost 7 bases, with 10 bases between them. Looked up from germline, CDR1 is SGHAT and CDR2 is FQNNGV. CDR3 sequence reads: CASSSMDAGYTF. CDR3 coding DNA: TGTGCCAGCAGCTCCATGGACGCTGGCTACACCTTC.

This clonotype was found a few times. The chain is built from TRBV14 and TRBJ2-3; 8 bases are shared with TRBD1. Germline CDR1 reads SGHDN; CDR2 reads FVKESK. This CDR3 is 16 amino acids long. The V gene end was trimmed by 1 base and the J gene end by 1 base; junction bases not matched to a gene: 4. The DNA for the CDR3 is TGTGCCAGCAGCCAAGGTGGACAGGGACGCACAGATACGCAGTATTTT. Protein sequence: CASSQGGQGRTDTQYF.

Many counts were recorded for this clonotype. The chain recombines TRBV6-6 with TRBJ1-1, with TRBD1 matching 11 bases. The trim removed 4 bases at V and 0 bases at J, leaving 4 bases unmatched. The CDR3 totals 16 residues. Germline V gene data show CDR1 as MNHNY and CDR2 as SVGAGI (reference sequence). The CDR3 region is CASSWTGGPMNTEAFF. The CDR3 DNA sequence: TGTGCCAGCAGTTGGACAGGGGGCCCAATGAACACTGAAGCTTTCTTT.

This sequence joins TRBV6-6 and TRBJ1-1, with D tentatively TRBD1 (6 bases). The germline CDR1 and CDR2 sequences are MNHNY and SVGAGI (reference sequence). The CDR3 is 14 residues long. Trimming took off 5 bases at V and 4 bases at J, with 14 bases between the two ends. CDR3 bases: TGTGCCAGCAGTCGAATGGGGGGGCCCACTGAAGCTTTCTTT. This gives the protein CASSRMGGPTEAFF.